This T cell receptor (beta chain) was observed in a study of T cell responses to AZD1222 COVID-19 vaccine. In the study overall: Whether given at about 4 or about 12 weeks, second doses were pooled.

Sequencing used immunoSEQ multiplex PCR; TCRdb keeps in-frame clones, though not all of them. The repertoire holds 90,000 to 120,000 clones, about 82% seen once, with less than 3.5% in the top ten. Findings and caveats of the study: Reportedly, nearly half the spike-specific TCRs target unmutated variant regions. The peak T cell response came first, and repertoires were sampled only after it.

The CDR3 covers 19 residues. V lost 7 bases and J 5 bases, leaving 31 bases between the germline ends. In germline, CDR1 is PRHDT, CDR2 FYEKMQ (reference sequence). In regard to this clone: Antigen unknown.

This TCR derives from an adult in good health. The sequenced sample was peripheral blood, obtained on day 0 of AZD1222 vaccination. J is TRBJ2-3 and V is TRBV13; a weak D match, TRBD2 (9 bases). This CDR3 reads CASTIRGLMSGGRIDTQYF. CDR3 in DNA: TGTGCCAGCACCATCAGGGGGCTGATGAGCGGGGGGAGGATAGATACGCAGTATTTT.